Included here is one T cell receptor (beta chain) sequence, with context. The investigators amplified TCR beta CDR3 regions from RNA transcripts. HTBI primers drove first-round RT-PCR of the TCR CDR3. From the multiplex PCR reads, TCRdb called clonotypes with MiXCR, one entry per CDR3 protein. This sample yields over 200,000 distinct CDR3 sequences, of which roughly 18% are seen a single time; 50% belongs to the top ten. Germline CDR1 MGHRA, CDR2 YSYEKL. CDR3 length equals 17 residues. The ends lost 1 base at V and 6 bases at J; junction bases unmatched: 10. The source of the sample is a study of T cells in Graves' hyperthyroidism and ophthalmopathy. Each patient was aged 18 to 65 and had newly diagnosed hyperthyroidism of under 2 months' duration.

The chain combines TRBV4-1 with TRBJ2-1, with TRBD2 matching 9 bases. The source of this sequence is a man aged 45-65 years with Graves' hyperthyroidism. Material: blood. CDR3 nucleotides: TGCGCCAGCAGCCAAGTTCGCGTAGCGGGAGTTTTCAATGAGCAGTTCTTC. This codes for CASSQVRVAGVFNEQFF.